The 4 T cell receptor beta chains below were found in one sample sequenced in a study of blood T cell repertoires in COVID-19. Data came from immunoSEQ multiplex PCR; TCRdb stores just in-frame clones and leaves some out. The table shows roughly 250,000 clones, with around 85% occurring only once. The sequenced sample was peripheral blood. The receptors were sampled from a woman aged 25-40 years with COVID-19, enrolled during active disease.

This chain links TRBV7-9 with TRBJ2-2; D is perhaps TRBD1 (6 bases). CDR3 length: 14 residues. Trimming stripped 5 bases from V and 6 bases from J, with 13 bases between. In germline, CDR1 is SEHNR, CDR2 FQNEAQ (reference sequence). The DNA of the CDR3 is TGTGCCAGCAGCGGACAGTACTACTCCGGGGAGCTGTTTTTT. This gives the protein CASSGQYYSGELFF.

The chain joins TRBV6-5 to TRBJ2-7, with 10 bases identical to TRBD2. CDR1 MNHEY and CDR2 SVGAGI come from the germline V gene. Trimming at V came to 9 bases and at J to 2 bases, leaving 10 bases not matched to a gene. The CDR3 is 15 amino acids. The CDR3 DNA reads TGTGCCAGAAGAATTAGCGGGGGGCCCACCTACGAGCAGTACTTC. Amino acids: CARRISGGPTYEQYF.

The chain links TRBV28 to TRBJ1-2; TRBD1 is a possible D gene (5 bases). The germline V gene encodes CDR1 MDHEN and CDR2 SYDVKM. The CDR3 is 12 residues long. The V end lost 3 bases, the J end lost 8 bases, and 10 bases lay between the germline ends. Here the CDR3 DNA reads TGTGCCAGCAGTTTGCAGGGTAAAGGCTACACCTTC. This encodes CASSLQGKGYTF.

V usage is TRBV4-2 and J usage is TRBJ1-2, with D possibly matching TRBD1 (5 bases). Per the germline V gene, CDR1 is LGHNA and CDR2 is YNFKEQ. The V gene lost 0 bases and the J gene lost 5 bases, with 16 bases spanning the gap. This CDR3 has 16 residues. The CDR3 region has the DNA TGTGCCAGCAGCCAAGACGCCGGGTCCAAGGGGTATGGCTACACCTTC. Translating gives CASSQDAGSKGYGYTF.